This T cell receptor (beta chain) was profiled in a study of Graves' ophthalmopathy and Graves' hyperthyroidism. About the study: Pretreatment peripheral blood was obtained at initial diagnosis.

Using RNA transcripts, the TCR beta CDR3 regions were amplified. The workflow started with a first-round RT-PCR run with HTBI primers and then moved on to a second-round multiplex PCR. TCRdb used MiXCR to reprocess the multiplex PCR reads, holding one entry per CDR3 protein. The sample has 400,000 to 450,000 distinct CDR3 sequences, around 21% seen once. The germline V gene has CDR1 DFQATT and CDR2 SNEGSKA (reference sequence). Trimming cost V 0 bases and J 2 bases, with 7 bases left between them. This CDR3 is 13 amino acids long. Calling hyperthyroidism stable required that no ophthalmopathy show up within 18 months of follow-up. Patients in the hyperthyroidism group, adults aged 18 to 65, were newly diagnosed, under 2 months' duration. Other autoimmune diseases, uncontrolled infections, pregnancy or lactation ruled patients out of participation.

This clonotype was sampled from a woman under 30 with stable Graves' hyperthyroidism. The sample consisted of peripheral blood. This chain links TRBV20-1 with TRBJ2-5; D is ambiguous. CDR3 in DNA: TGCAGTGCTAGAGATCACAAACAAGAGACCCAGTACTTC. Protein product: CSARDHKQETQYF.